A selection of T cell receptor beta chains follows, all from one sample in a study of T cells in localized non-small cell lung cancer. This table comes from immunoSEQ multiplex PCR, and its TCRdb copy is limited to in-frame clones, with some not included. Of 25,000 to 35,000 clones listed, roughly nine tenths were seen once; the top ten hold approximately 5.2%. This specimen was PBMCs, taken before any cancer treatment. These receptor sequences come from a man between 40 and 75 years old with stage II lung adenocarcinoma. Both conserved end residues are part of each CDR3. D genes are given only for firm matches. Size is stated for part of the rows, as once, few or many counts, or as a class when the clone is expanded.

J gene | clone size | D gene | V gene | CDR3 protein | CDR3 DNA
TRBJ2-3 | - | TRBD2 | TRBV7-2 | CASSSGLAADTQYF | TGTGCCAGCAGCTCGGGACTAGCGGCAGATACGCAGTATTTT
TRBJ1-1 | once | - | TRBV5-1 | CASSQTWTATEAFF | TGCGCCAGCAGTCAAACCTGGACAGCCACTGAAGCTTTCTTT
TRBJ2-4 | - | - | TRBV14 | CASSLGLHNIQYF | TGTGCCAGCAGCCTGGGACTCCATAACATTCAGTACTTC
TRBJ1-4 | - | - | TRBV28 | CASTIPEGGGEKLFF | TGTGCCAGCACCATTCCCGAGGGGGGTGGTGAAAAACTGTTTTTT
TRBJ1-1 | - | - | TRBV7-9 | CASSPQGRDLNTEAFF | TGTGCCAGCAGCCCTCAGGGCAGGGACTTGAACACTGAAGCTTTCTTT
TRBJ2-2 | - | - | TRBV19 | CASSNDRLTGELFF | TGTGCCAGTAGTAACGACAGGCTTACCGGGGAGCTGTTTTTT
TRBJ1-1 | - | - | TRBV5-1 | CASSFTFRSNTEAFF | TGCGCCAGCAGCTTCACCTTCAGGTCTAACACTGAAGCTTTCTTT
TRBJ2-1 | - | - | TRBV7-2 | CASSLAAFNEQFF | TGTGCCAGCAGCTTAGCGGCCTTTAATGAGCAGTTCTTC
TRBJ2-7 | - | - | TRBV5-1 | CASSLGGSSYEQYF | TGCGCCAGCAGCTTGGGAGGGAGCTCCTACGAGCAGTACTTC
TRBJ1-4 | once | TRBD1 | TRBV2 | CASSEGQPNEKLFF | TGTGCCAGCAGCGAGGGACAGCCTAATGAAAAACTGTTTTTT
TRBJ1-1 | - | - | TRBV29-1 | CSATAGRVGGEAFF | TGCAGCGCTACTGCCGGCAGGGTGGGAGGTGAAGCTTTCTTT
TRBJ2-2 | - | - | TRBV10-1 | CASSEAGANTGELFF | TGCGCCAGCAGTGAGGCAGGGGCGAACACCGGGGAGCTGTTTTTT
TRBJ2-7 | - | - | TRBV27 | CASRRGPAYEQYF | TGTGCCAGCAGGCGAGGCCCGGCCTACGAGCAGTACTTC
TRBJ2-3 | - | - | TRBV27 | CASSLRAGTDTQYF | TGTGCCAGCAGTTTACGAGCGGGTACAGATACGCAGTATTTT
TRBJ1-2 | - | TRBD1 | TRBV27 | CASSTRTGNYGYTF | TGTGCCAGCAGCACAAGGACAGGGAACTATGGCTACACCTTC
TRBJ1-2 | - | TRBD1 | TRBV28 | CASSITGGLDGYTF | TGTGCCAGCAGTATCACAGGGGGCCTGGACGGCTACACCTTC
TRBJ2-7 | - | TRBD1 | TRBV29-1 | CSVLFRDRGYEQYF | TGCAGCGTTTTGTTTAGGGACAGGGGCTACGAGCAGTACTTC
TRBJ2-2 | - | TRBD1 | TRBV30 | CAWSVRRGLWSGELFF | TGTGCCTGGAGTGTTAGAAGGGGGCTTTGGTCCGGGGAGCTGTTTTTT
TRBJ2-7 | - | TRBD1 | TRBV12-5 | CASGLAGGNEQYF | TGTGCTAGTGGTTTGGCAGGGGGCAACGAGCAGTACTTC
TRBJ2-2 | - | - | TRBV10-1 | CASSEFQNTGELFF | TGCGCCAGCAGTGAGTTCCAGAACACCGGGGAGCTGTTTTTT
TRBJ1-2 | - | TRBD1 | TRBV7-2 | CASSLQGALGYTF | TGTGCCAGCAGCCTTCAGGGGGCACTTGGCTACACCTTC
TRBJ2-7 | once | TRBD2 | TRBV5-8 | CASSLMLAGAYEQYF | TGTGCCAGCAGCTTGATGCTAGCGGGAGCCTACGAGCAGTACTTC
TRBJ2-7 | - | - | TRBV5-1 | CASSLGVREQYF | TGCGCCAGCAGCTTGGGAGTGCGGGAGCAGTACTTC
TRBJ2-2 | - | TRBD1 | TRBV25-1 | CADTGDPNTGELFF | TGTGCGGACACAGGGGACCCGAACACCGGGGAGCTGTTTTTT
TRBJ2-3 | - | - | TRBV6-1 | CASSEIRGDTQYF | TGTGCCAGCAGTGAAATTCGAGGAGATACGCAGTATTTT
TRBJ2-1 | - | TRBD2 | TRBV18 | CASSRGLAGATDEQFF | TGTGCCAGCTCGCGGGGACTAGCGGGAGCGACTGATGAGCAGTTCTTC
TRBJ1-5 | - | TRBD1 | TRBV5-6 | CASSSYVDRAREPQHF | TGTGCCAGCAGCTCTTACGTAGACAGGGCCAGAGAGCCCCAGCATTTT
TRBJ1-2 | - | - | TRBV6-1 | CASSERMGGPYGYTF | TGTGCCAGCAGTGAACGAATGGGGGGTCCCTATGGCTACACCTTC
TRBJ2-7 | - | - | TRBV7-2 | CASSLNPGNYEQYF | TGTGCCAGCAGCTTAAACCCAGGGAACTACGAGCAGTACTTC
TRBJ2-7 | - | TRBD2 | TRBV5-4 | CASSGGAGGPSYEQYF | TGTGCCAGCAGCGGGGGAGCGGGAGGGCCCTCCTACGAGCAGTACTTC
TRBJ2-5 | - | - | TRBV2 | CASGRWDQETQYF | TGTGCCAGCGGCCGGTGGGACCAAGAGACCCAGTACTTC
TRBJ2-1 | - | - | TRBV7-2 | CASSSGTLGGQFF | TGTGCCAGCAGCTCAGGGACCCTCGGGGGGCAGTTCTTC
TRBJ1-2 | - | TRBD1 | TRBV11-3 | CASSRTGGEIYGYTF | TGTGCCAGCAGCCGGACAGGGGGGGAGATCTATGGCTACACCTTC
TRBJ1-1 | - | TRBD1 | TRBV19 | CASTLTGDGTEAFF | TGTGCCAGTACCCTGACAGGGGATGGCACTGAAGCTTTCTTT
TRBJ1-2 | - | - | TRBV19 | CASSRSDTNYGYTF | TGTGCCAGTAGTCGTTCGGATACCAACTATGGCTACACCTTC
TRBJ2-3 | - | - | TRBV7-9 | CASSFDARRTDTQYF | TGTGCCAGCAGCTTCGACGCCCGTCGCACAGATACGCAGTATTTT
TRBJ2-1 | - | - | TRBV14 | CASRAHGYNEQFF | TGTGCCAGCAGAGCCCACGGGTACAATGAGCAGTTCTTC
TRBJ1-2 | - | - | TRBV15 | CATTPHKVNYGYTF | TGTGCCACCACGCCCCACAAGGTGAACTATGGCTACACCTTC
TRBJ2-3 | - | - | TRBV7-2 | CASNQVRGERTDTQYF | TGTGCCAGCAATCAGGTCCGAGGGGAACGCACAGATACGCAGTATTTT
TRBJ1-1 | - | - | TRBV9 | CASSVGNGNTEAFF | TGTGCCAGCAGCGTAGGGAACGGGAACACTGAAGCTTTCTTT
TRBJ1-6 | - | TRBD1 | TRBV28 | CASSPMTGGRNSPLHF | TGTGCCAGCAGTCCAATGACAGGGGGGCGTAATTCACCCCTCCACTTT
TRBJ1-5 | - | - | TRBV25-1 | CASPGCYSNQPQHF | TGTGCCAGCCCTGGATGTTATAGCAATCAGCCCCAGCATTTT
TRBJ1-2 | few | - | TRBV19 | CASKPTAFYGYTF | TGTGCCAGTAAGCCCACAGCGTTCTATGGCTACACCTTC
TRBJ1-2 | - | - | TRBV6-5 | CASSYTANYGYTF | TGTGCCAGCAGTTACACTGCAAACTATGGCTACACCTTC
TRBJ2-3 | - | - | TRBV5-4 | CASSSLGGDGTDTQYF | TGTGCCAGCAGCTCCCTCGGGGGCGACGGCACAGATACGCAGTATTTT
TRBJ1-1 | few | - | TRBV6-5 | CATGRDRDTEAFF | TGTGCCACAGGCAGGGACCGGGACACTGAAGCTTTCTTT
TRBJ2-1 | - | - | TRBV30 | CAWSESYNEQFF | TGTGCCTGGAGCGAATCCTACAATGAGCAGTTCTTC
TRBJ2-2 | - | - | TRBV5-1 | CASSSSSAGELFF | TGCGCCAGCAGCTCCTCTAGTGCCGGGGAGCTGTTTTTT
TRBJ2-1 | - | TRBD2 | TRBV10-1 | CASSEAGTSTEQFF | TGCGCCAGCAGTGAGGCCGGGACTAGCACTGAGCAGTTCTTC
TRBJ2-1 | once | - | TRBV9 | CASSEIGSYNEQFF | TGTGCCAGCAGCGAGATCGGGTCCTACAATGAGCAGTTCTTC
TRBJ1-2 | - | - | TRBV11-3 | CASSSPRGARNDYGYTF | TGTGCCAGCAGCTCGCCCCGTGGGGCCAGGAACGACTATGGCTACACCTTC
TRBJ2-3 | - | TRBD2 | TRBV11-2 | CASSSDPGLAATQYF | TGTGCCAGCAGCTCTGATCCGGGACTAGCGGCTACGCAGTATTTT